This entry lists 32 T cell receptor beta chains sequenced from one sample in a study of chemoradiotherapy in HPV16-positive cancers. Libraries were prepared by immunoSEQ multiplex PCR; TCRdb keeps only in-frame clonotypes and omits some of them. The sample contains some 34,000 clones, approximately 86% of which appear only once. The source material was blood, sampled from a patient who underwent chemoradiotherapy. These receptors came from a human donor with HPV-associated anogenital cancer.

V gene TRBV11-2 combines with J gene TRBJ1-4; no clear D gene. V was trimmed by 3 bases and J by 3 bases, leaving 8 bases between them. The germline CDR1 and CDR2 sequences are SGHAT and FQNNGV. The CDR3 is made up of 14 amino acids. CDR3 coding DNA: TGTGCCAGCAGCTTCGGGCTTTCTAATGAAAAACTGTTTTTT. This gives the protein CASSFGLSNEKLFF.

This clone was seen only once. The chain recombines TRBV5-1 with TRBJ1-4; D is possibly TRBD1 (5 bases). V lost 3 bases, J lost 6 bases, and 9 bases lay in between. Germline CDR1 reads SGHRS; CDR2 reads YFSETQ. The CDR3 length is 13 residues. CDR3 sequence: CASSSGSDEKLFF. CDR3 nucleotide sequence: TGCGCCAGCAGCTCAGGGTCCGATGAAAAACTGTTTTTT.

The chain recombines TRBV5-1 with TRBJ2-3; 10 bases are shared with TRBD2. Germline-derived CDR1 and CDR2 are SGHRS and YFSETQ. The CDR3 has 16 amino acids. Losses at the gene ends were 1 base for V and 6 bases for J; bases not matched to a gene: 8. The DNA of the CDR3 is TGCGCCAGCAGCTTGTGGGAGCGGGGGGGCCCGGATACGCAGTATTTT. Protein product: CASSLWERGGPDTQYF.

The rearrangement uses TRBV5-6 and TRBJ1-6; the match to TRBD1 covers 9 bases. Per germline, CDR1 SGHDT and CDR2 YYEEEE. V shed 4 bases, J shed 8 bases, and the junction held 16 bases outside the gene matches. The CDR3 spans 18 residues. The CDR3 region is CASSLSRTGVGRDSPLHF. The CDR3 bases are TGTGCCAGCAGCCTAAGCAGGACAGGGGTCGGGAGGGATTCACCCCTCCACTTT.

This clone occurred a few times. The CDR3 loop reads CASSALETYNEQFF. CDR3 bases: TGTGCCAGCAGTGCTCTAGAAACTTACAATGAGCAGTTCTTC. V is TRBV2 and J is TRBJ2-1; D ambiguous. The CDR3 is made up of 14 amino acids. CDR1 is SNHLY and CDR2 is FYNNEI in the germline V gene. The V end was cut by 4 bases, the J end by 4 bases, with 11 bases between.

This rearrangement joins TRBV19 to TRBJ2-3, with no clear D. V lost 8 bases to trimming and J lost 5 bases, with 5 bases between them. Germline CDR1 and CDR2: LNHDA and SQIVND (reference sequence). The CDR3 contains 10 residues. The CDR3 loop reads CASGKDTQYF. CDR3 coding DNA: TGTGCCAGTGGGAAAGATACGCAGTATTTT.

The rearrangement links TRBV14 to TRBJ2-6; D uncertain. The CDR3 loop spans 16 amino acids. Germline V gene data show CDR1 as SGHDN and CDR2 as FVKESK. The germline V and J ends were trimmed by 0 bases and 0 bases, with 6 bases remaining between them. The CDR3 loop reads CASSQDSSSGANVLTF. CDR3 in DNA: TGTGCCAGCAGCCAAGACAGTTCCTCTGGGGCCAACGTCCTGACTTTC.

The CDR3 spells CASSQEAGGSYEQYF. The CDR3, as DNA: TGTGCCAGCAGCCAAGAAGCGGGGGGGAGCTACGAGCAGTACTTC. V usage is TRBV4-2 and J usage is TRBJ2-7; 10 bases map to TRBD2. The CDR3 spans 15 residues. CDR1 LGHNA and CDR2 YNFKEQ come from the germline V gene. The V and J ends lost 0 bases and 3 bases, in that order; junction bases with no gene match: 2.

The gene calls are TRBV11-3 and TRBJ2-3; TRBD1 aligns across 11 bases. The CDR3 consists of 15 residues. J gave up 5 bases and V 1 base, and 2 bases lay outside the gene matches. Germline V gene sequence: CDR1 SGHNT, CDR2 YENEEA. DNA for the CDR3: TGTGCCAGCAGCTTAGGAGGGACAGGGGGAGATACGCAGTATTTT. Translating gives CASSLGGTGGDTQYF.

This rearrangement joins TRBV19 to TRBJ1-6; TRBD1 is a possible D gene (5 bases). V was pared by 2 bases and J by 9 bases, with 14 bases between. The CDR3 sequence is 15 residues long. Germline-derived CDR1 and CDR2 are LNHDA and SQIVND (reference sequence). CDR3 DNA sequence: TGTGCCAGTAGTATAAAAGGGGTCGGGAGTTCACCCCTCCACTTT. It encodes CASSIKGVGSSPLHF.

This clone was counted only a few times. The chain employs TRBV5-1 and TRBJ2-5; 9 bases are shared with TRBD1. V lost 3 bases, J lost 4 bases, and 10 bases stayed unmatched. The germline V gene has CDR1 SGHRS and CDR2 YFSETQ. The CDR3 spans 16 residues. The DNA for the CDR3 is TGCGCCAGCAGCTCATCCCCGACAGGGGGGGCAGAGACCCAGTACTTC. Its protein is CASSSSPTGGAETQYF.

The chain carries TRBV30 and TRBJ2-1; 10 nucleotides agree with TRBD2. V lost 0 bases, J lost 14 bases, and 10 bases stayed unmatched. The V gene's germline CDR1 is GTSNPN and CDR2 SVGIG (reference sequence). The CDR3 spans 14 residues. The CDR3 reads CAWSVALAGAGEFF. The DNA for the CDR3 is TGTGCCTGGAGTGTAGCCCTAGCGGGGGCCGGGGAGTTCTTC.

The count of this clone is one. This sequence joins TRBV2 and TRBJ1-1; D perhaps matches TRBD1 (6 bases). V shed 6 bases and J shed 3 bases, with 17 bases lying between them. Germline assignment: CDR1 SNHLY and CDR2 FYNNEI. The CDR3 sequence is 15 residues long. The CDR3 sequence is CASSENRVGHTEAFF. For the CDR3, the DNA is TGTGCCAGCAGCGAGAACAGGGTCGGACACACTGAAGCTTTCTTT. Full variable domain (remainder filled in from reference TRBV2 and TRBJ1-1): EPEVTQTPSHQVTQMGQEVILRCVPISNHLYFYWYRQILGQKVEFLVSFYNNEISEKSEIFDDQFSVERPDGSNFTLKIRSTKLEDSAMYFCASSENRVGHTEAFFGQGTRLTVV.

The gene calls are TRBV27 and TRBJ2-1; a weak D match, TRBD2 (7 bases). Trimming pared 6 bases from V and 0 bases from J, leaving 27 bases between. Germline V gene data show CDR1 as MNHEY and CDR2 as SMNVEV (reference sequence). CDR3 length: 20 amino acids. CDR3 nucleotides: TGTGCCAGCAGGAAACCCGGGGGGCGGGGGTCCTCAAGCTCCTACAATGAGCAGTTCTTC. Its protein is CASRKPGGRGSSSSYNEQFF.

V is TRBV2 and J is TRBJ1-1; maybe TRBD1 (5 bases). V gave up 7 bases and J gave up 2 bases, with 20 bases separating them. The germline V gene has CDR1 SNHLY and CDR2 FYNNEI. The CDR3 has 16 amino acids. The CDR3 region is CASMSRAGGTNTEAFF. The DNA of the CDR3 is TGTGCCAGCATGAGCAGGGCAGGCGGTACTAACACTGAAGCTTTCTTT. Drawing the rest from reference TRBV2 and TRBJ1-1, the complete variable domain is EPEVTQTPSHQVTQMGQEVILRCVPISNHLYFYWYRQILGQKVEFLVSFYNNEISEKSEIFDDQFSVERPDGSNFTLKIRSTKLEDSAMYFCASMSRAGGTNTEAFFGQGTRLTVV.

This clone has more than one count but fewer than ten. V and J are TRBV14 and TRBJ1-1, with D unclear. The CDR3 length is 13 residues. In germline, CDR1 is SGHDN, CDR2 FVKESK. V was clipped by 4 bases and J by 0 bases, with 6 bases between them. The CDR3 sequence: CASSRTVNTEAFF. CDR3 DNA sequence: TGTGCCAGCAGCCGGACGGTGAACACTGAAGCTTTCTTT.

The V call is TRBV9, the J call TRBJ1-1; D gene ambiguous. CDR1 is SGDLS, CDR2 YYNGEE, per germline. Trimming cost V 7 bases and J 0 bases, with 10 bases left between them. This CDR3 spans 13 amino acids. In DNA form, the CDR3 reads TGTGCCAGCGGGTCGGGCCTGAACACTGAAGCTTTCTTT. This translates into CASGSGLNTEAFF.

This clone was recorded once. This rearrangement joins TRBV5-6 to TRBJ2-7; TRBD1 matches at 7 bases. Germline V gives CDR1 SGHDT, CDR2 YYEEEE. V lost 4 bases to trimming and J lost 0 bases; unmatched junction nucleotides: 4. CDR3 length: 14 residues. The CDR3 reads CASSPRTGSYEQYF. The CDR3 region has the DNA TGTGCCAGCAGCCCCAGGACAGGCTCCTACGAGCAGTACTTC.

The chain employs TRBV7-9 and TRBJ1-1; D is undetermined. Germline V gene data show CDR1 as SEHNR and CDR2 as FQNEAQ (reference sequence). The CDR3 has 14 amino acids. V was clipped by 3 bases and J by 1 base, with 9 bases between them. The CDR3 DNA is TGTGCCAGCAGCTTGCAGACGGGGAACACTGAAGCTTTCTTT. Protein sequence: CASSLQTGNTEAFF.

The J gene is TRBJ2-3, the V gene TRBV7-2, with unresolved D. The CDR3 spans 12 residues. V lost 2 bases and J lost 0, with 0 bases in between. Germline V CDR1 and CDR2: SGHTA, FQGNSA. CDR3 loop: CASSLSTDTQYF. Written as DNA, the CDR3 is TGTGCCAGCAGCTTAAGCACAGATACGCAGTATTTT.

The J gene is TRBJ2-1, the V gene TRBV9; D not certain. Trimming removed 0 bases from V and 7 bases from J, with 5 bases in between. The V gene's germline CDR1 is SGDLS and CDR2 YYNGEE. This CDR3 has 12 residues. This CDR3 reads CASSVAENEQFF. The CDR3 bases are TGTGCCAGCAGCGTAGCAGAAAATGAGCAGTTCTTC.

The V gene is TRBV5-6, the J gene TRBJ2-7, with 8 bases fitting TRBD1. The CDR3 is 14 amino acids. Germline CDR1 is SGHDT and CDR2 is YYEEEE. The trim removed 3 bases at V and 12 bases at J, leaving 14 bases unmatched. The CDR3 DNA sequence: TGTGCCAGCAGCTACGGGACAGGCTCCCTACGGAGGTACTTC. Amino acid sequence: CASSYGTGSLRRYF.

The V call is TRBV19, the J call TRBJ1-6; tentatively, D is TRBD1 (5 bases). The CDR3 sequence is 21 residues long. The germline CDR1 and CDR2 sequences are LNHDA and SQIVND (reference sequence). V lost 1 base to trimming and J lost 3 bases, with 25 bases between them. The CDR3 region is CASSIAPLFGASINYNSPLHF. The CDR3 DNA is TGTGCCAGTAGTATAGCTCCCCTTTTTGGGGCGTCCATTAACTATAATTCACCCCTCCACTTT.

V is TRBV28 and J is TRBJ2-1, with 11 positions matching TRBD1. The CDR3 is 15 amino acids. The J segment lost 6 bases and the V segment lost 4 bases, leaving 5 bases of the junction unmatched. CDR1 is MDHEN and CDR2 is SYDVKM in the germline V gene. The CDR3 spells CASSSGTGGLNEQFF. The CDR3 DNA reads TGTGCCAGCAGTTCTGGGACAGGGGGACTCAATGAGCAGTTCTTC. Looking up the rest from reference TRBV28 and TRBJ2-1 gives the full variable domain: DVKVTQSSRYLVKRTGEKVFLECVQDMDHENMFWYRQDPGLGLRLIYFSYDVKMKEKGDIPEGYSVSREKKERFSLILESASTNQTSMYLCASSSGTGGLNEQFFGPGTRLTVL.

The V call is TRBV4-3, the J call TRBJ1-2; D gene uncertain. The CDR3 spans 15 residues. V lost 1 base to trimming and J lost 0 bases, with 9 bases between them. Germline V gene data show CDR1 as LGHNA and CDR2 as YSLEER. The CDR3 DNA reads TGCGCCAGCAGCCAAGGGTCCAGAACTAACTATGGCTACACCTTC. This gives the protein CASSQGSRTNYGYTF.

This clone was observed once. In DNA, the CDR3 is TGTGCCAGCAGTTCTTCTTCTGGCGGGGTCGCCAACGTCCTGACTTTC. As protein: CASSSSSGGVANVLTF. The chain links TRBV27 to TRBJ2-6; tentatively, D is TRBD2 (6 bases). Looked up from germline, CDR1 is MNHEY and CDR2 is SMNVEV (reference sequence). The CDR3 spans 16 residues. With 4 bases removed from V and 7 bases from J, the gap between germline ends came to 17 bases.

The chain joins TRBV2 to TRBJ2-7, with 11 bases identical to TRBD1. After removal of 7 bases from V and 3 bases from J, the junction contained 5 bases not matched to a gene. The germline gives CDR1 SNHLY, CDR2 FYNNEI. The CDR3 length is 14 residues. DNA for the CDR3: TGTGCCAGCAAATCCGGGACAGGGGGCTACGAGCAGTACTTC. As protein: CASKSGTGGYEQYF.

J is TRBJ1-6 and V is TRBV4-2, with a possible D match to TRBD1 (5 bases). Trimming cost V 0 bases and J 7 bases, with 13 bases left between them. CDR1 and CDR2 from the germline V gene are LGHNA and YNFKEQ. CDR3 length: 16 residues. The DNA for the CDR3 is TGTGCCAGCAGCCAAGAGGCCGGGACGGCCAATTCACCCCTCCACTTT. Protein product: CASSQEAGTANSPLHF.

This clone was detected once. The chain uses TRBV29-1 and TRBJ2-2; D is uncertain. This CDR3 comprises 13 residues. V gave up 4 bases and J gave up 0 bases, with 6 bases separating them. Germline V gives CDR1 SQVTM, CDR2 ANQGSEA. In DNA form, the CDR3 reads TGCAGCGTTGGCGCAACGAACACCGGGGAGCTGTTTTTT. Translation: CSVGATNTGELFF.

The chain carries TRBV5-4 and TRBJ1-2, with a weak D call TRBD1 (5 bases). Germline V gives CDR1 SGHNT, CDR2 YYREEE (reference sequence). Trimming took 4 bases from V and 5 from J, leaving 9 bases between them. This CDR3 comprises 12 residues. Here the CDR3 DNA reads TGTGCCAGCAGCGAACAGGCATATGGCTACACCTTC. It encodes CASSEQAYGYTF.

The chain has TRBV7-7 and TRBJ1-4; 7 nucleotides line up with TRBD1. The CDR3 contains 14 residues. From germline, CDR1 is SSHAT and CDR2 FNYEAQ (reference sequence). V shed 5 bases and J 7 bases; nucleotides not matched to a gene: 7. The CDR3 DNA is TGTGCCAGCAGCCCGGACAGGACAAGTGAAAAACTGTTTTTT. Protein sequence: CASSPDRTSEKLFF.

Notes on this clone: Other DNA sequences within the sample encode an identical CDR3. The chain uses TRBV5-5 and TRBJ2-3, with D maybe TRBD2 (5 bases). The CDR3 extends over 14 amino acids. Germline-derived CDR1 and CDR2 are SGHKS and YYEKEE (reference sequence). V gave up 4 bases and J gave up 1 base, with 10 bases separating them. As DNA, the CDR3 is TGTGCCAGCAGCCTCGACGGGGGCACAGATACGCAGTATTTT. Protein: CASSLDGGTDTQYF.